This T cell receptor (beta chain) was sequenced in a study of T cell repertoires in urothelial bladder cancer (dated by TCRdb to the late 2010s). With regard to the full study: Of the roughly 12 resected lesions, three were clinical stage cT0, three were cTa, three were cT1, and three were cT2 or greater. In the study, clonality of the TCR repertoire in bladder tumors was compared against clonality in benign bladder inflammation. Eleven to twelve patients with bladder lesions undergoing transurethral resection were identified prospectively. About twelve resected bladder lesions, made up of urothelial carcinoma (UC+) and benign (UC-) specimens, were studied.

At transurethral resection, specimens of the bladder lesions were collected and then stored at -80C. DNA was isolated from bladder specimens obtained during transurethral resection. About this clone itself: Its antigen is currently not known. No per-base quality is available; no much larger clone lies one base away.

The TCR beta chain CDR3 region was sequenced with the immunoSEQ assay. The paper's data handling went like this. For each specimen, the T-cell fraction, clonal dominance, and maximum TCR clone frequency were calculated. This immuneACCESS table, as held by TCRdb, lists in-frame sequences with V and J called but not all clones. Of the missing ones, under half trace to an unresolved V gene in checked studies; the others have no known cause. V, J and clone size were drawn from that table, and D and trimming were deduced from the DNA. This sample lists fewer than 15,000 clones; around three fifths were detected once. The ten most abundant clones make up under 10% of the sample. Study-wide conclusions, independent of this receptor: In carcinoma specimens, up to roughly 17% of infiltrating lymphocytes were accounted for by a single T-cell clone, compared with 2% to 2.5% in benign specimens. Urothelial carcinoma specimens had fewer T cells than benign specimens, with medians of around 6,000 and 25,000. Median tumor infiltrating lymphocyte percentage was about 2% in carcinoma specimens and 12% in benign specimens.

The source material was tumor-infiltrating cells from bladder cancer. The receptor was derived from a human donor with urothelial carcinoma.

In nucleotides, the sequence is TGTGCCAGCAGTGATTACACTGAAGCTTTCTTT. Its translation is CASSDYTEAFF. The chain joins TRBV2 to TRBJ1-1; the D gene identity is not certain. The germline V gene gives CDR1 as SNHLY and CDR2 as FYNNEI. Including the terminal cysteine and phenylalanine, the CDR3 comprises 11 residues. The retained sequence is limited to the CDR3, 33 bases, with the frame set at the first base. V is clipped by 3 bases and J by 3 bases, and the sequence between their germline boundaries is 2 bases long. With all but the CDR3 taken from the reference TRBV2 and TRBJ1-1 genes, the full variable domain is: EPEVTQTPSHQVTQMGQEVILRCVPISNHLYFYWYRQILGQKVEFLVSFYNNEISEKSEIFDDQFSVERPDGSNFTLKIRSTKLEDSAMYFCASSDYTEAFFGQGTRLTVV.